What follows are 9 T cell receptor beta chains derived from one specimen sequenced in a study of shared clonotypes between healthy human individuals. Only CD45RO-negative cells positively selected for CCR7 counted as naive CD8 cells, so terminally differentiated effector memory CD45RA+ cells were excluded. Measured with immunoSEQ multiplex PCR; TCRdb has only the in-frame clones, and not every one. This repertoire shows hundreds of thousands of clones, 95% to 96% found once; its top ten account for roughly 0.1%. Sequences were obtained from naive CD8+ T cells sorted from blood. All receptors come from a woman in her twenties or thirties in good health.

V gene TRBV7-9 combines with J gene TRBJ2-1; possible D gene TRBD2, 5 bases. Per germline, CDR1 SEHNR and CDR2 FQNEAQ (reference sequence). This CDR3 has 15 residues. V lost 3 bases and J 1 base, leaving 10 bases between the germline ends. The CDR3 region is CASSFGERSYNEQFF. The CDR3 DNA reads TGTGCCAGCAGCTTCGGGGAGAGGTCCTACAATGAGCAGTTCTTC.

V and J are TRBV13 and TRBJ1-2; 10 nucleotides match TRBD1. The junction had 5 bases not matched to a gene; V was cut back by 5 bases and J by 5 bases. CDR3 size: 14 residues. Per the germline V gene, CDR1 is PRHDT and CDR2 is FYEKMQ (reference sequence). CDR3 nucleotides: TGTGCCAGCAGCGCGGGACAGGGGCGGTATGGCTACACCTTC. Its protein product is CASSAGQGRYGYTF.

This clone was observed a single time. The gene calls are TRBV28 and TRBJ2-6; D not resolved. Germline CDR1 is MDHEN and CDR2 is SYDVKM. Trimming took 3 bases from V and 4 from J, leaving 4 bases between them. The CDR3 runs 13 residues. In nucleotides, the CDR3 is TGTGCCAGCAGTTTTTCCGGGGCCAACGTCCTGACTTTC. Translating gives CASSFSGANVLTF.

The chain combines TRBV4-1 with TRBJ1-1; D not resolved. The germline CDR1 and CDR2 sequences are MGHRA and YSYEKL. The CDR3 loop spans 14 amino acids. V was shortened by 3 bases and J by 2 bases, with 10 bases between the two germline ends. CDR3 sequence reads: CASSHPGLNTEAFF. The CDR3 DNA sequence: TGCGCCAGCAGCCACCCGGGCCTAAACACTGAAGCTTTCTTT.

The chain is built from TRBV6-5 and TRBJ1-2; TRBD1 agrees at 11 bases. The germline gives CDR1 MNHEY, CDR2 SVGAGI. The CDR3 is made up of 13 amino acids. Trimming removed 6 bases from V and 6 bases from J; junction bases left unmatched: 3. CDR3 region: CASRRDRGDGYTF. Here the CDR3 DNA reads TGTGCCAGCAGAAGGGACAGGGGGGATGGCTACACCTTC.

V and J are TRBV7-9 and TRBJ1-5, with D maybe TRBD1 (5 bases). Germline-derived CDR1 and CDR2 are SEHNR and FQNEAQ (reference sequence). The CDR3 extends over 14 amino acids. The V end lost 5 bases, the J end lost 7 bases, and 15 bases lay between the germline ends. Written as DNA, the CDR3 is TGTGCCAGCAGCCAAGGCGGGGGGGAGCAGCCCCAGCATTTT. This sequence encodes CASSQGGGEQPQHF.

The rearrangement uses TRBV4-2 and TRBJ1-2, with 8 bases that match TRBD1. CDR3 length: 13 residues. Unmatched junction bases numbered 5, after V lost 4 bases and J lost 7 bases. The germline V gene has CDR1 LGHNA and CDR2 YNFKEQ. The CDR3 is CASSLDRESGYTF. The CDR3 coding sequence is TGTGCCAGCAGCCTGGACAGGGAATCTGGCTACACCTTC.

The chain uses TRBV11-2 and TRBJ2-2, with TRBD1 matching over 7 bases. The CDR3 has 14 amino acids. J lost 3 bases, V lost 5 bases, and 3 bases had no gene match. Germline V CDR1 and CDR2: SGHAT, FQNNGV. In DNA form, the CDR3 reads TGTGCCAGCAGCCCCACAGGGGACACCGGGGAGCTGTTTTTT. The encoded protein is CASSPTGDTGELFF. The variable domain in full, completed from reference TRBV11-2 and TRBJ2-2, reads EAGVAQSPRYKIIEKRQSVAFWCNPISGHATLYWYQQILGQGPKLLIQFQNNGVVDDSQLPKDRFSAERLKGVDSTLKIQPAKLEDSAVYLCASSPTGDTGELFFGEGSRLTVL.

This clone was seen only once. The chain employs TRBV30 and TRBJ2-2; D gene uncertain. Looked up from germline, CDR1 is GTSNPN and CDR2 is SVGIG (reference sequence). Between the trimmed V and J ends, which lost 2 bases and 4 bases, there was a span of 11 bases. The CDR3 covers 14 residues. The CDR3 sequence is CAWSPGPTTGELFF. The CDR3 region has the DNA TGTGCCTGGAGTCCCGGTCCGACCACCGGGGAGCTGTTTTTT.